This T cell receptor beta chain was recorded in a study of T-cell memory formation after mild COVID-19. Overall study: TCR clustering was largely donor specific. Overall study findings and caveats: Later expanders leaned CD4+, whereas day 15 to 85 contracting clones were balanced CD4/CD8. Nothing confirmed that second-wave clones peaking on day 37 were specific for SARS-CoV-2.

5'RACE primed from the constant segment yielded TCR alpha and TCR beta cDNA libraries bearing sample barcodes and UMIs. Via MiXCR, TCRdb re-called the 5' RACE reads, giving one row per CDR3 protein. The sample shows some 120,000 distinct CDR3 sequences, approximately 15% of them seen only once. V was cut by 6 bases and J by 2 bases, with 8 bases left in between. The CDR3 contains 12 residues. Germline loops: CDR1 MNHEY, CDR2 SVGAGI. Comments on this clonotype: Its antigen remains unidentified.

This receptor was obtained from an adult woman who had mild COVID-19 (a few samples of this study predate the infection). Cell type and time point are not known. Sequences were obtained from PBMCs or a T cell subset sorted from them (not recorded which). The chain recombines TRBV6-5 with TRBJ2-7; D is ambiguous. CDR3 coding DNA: TGTGCCAGCAGCCAAGACCCCTACGAGCAGTACTTC. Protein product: CASSQDPYEQYF.